A single T cell receptor (beta chain) is shown here with its context. The target antigen is unknown. These data originate in a study of cytomegalovirus exposure and HLA in healthy donors. At the level of the study: T cells numbering about 179 million yielded approximately 100 million unique TCR beta sequences in an earlier analysis. Study-wide findings and caveats: As a later analysis revealed, the rate of TCR association differed by HLA locus, with DRB1 most and HLA-C fewest. Most of the TCR beta V segments (in an earlier analysis) were productive either about 87% or about 30% of the time.

Deletions cut 3 bases from V and 3 bases from J, with 8 bases between. The CDR3 has 13 residues. Germline assignment: CDR1 GTSNPN and CDR2 SVGIG (reference sequence). PCR involved 60 Vbeta and 13 Jbeta primers. Some clones are missing from TCRdb's copy, which holds only in-frame ones; the method was immunoSEQ multiplex PCR. The sample has approximately 100,000 clones, roughly three quarters seen once; the top ten hold roughly 12%. This chain connects TRBV30 to TRBJ2-2, with D unresolved. The sequence was collected from a woman between 40 and 55 years old in good health and CMV-seropositive. The specimen sequenced was PBMCs. As DNA, the CDR3 is TGTGCCTGGAGCCTGACATACACCGGGGAGCTGTTTTTT. Protein: CAWSLTYTGELFF.